Sequencing of this T cell receptor beta chain was carried out in a study of OX40 agonist ivuxolimab in advanced cancers. The V gene's germline CDR1 is LNHNV and CDR2 YYDKDF (reference sequence). V lost 5 bases to trimming and J lost 5 bases; unmatched junction nucleotides: 5. The CDR3 loop spans 13 amino acids. Assay used: immunoSEQ multiplex PCR; TCRdb lists only in-frame clones, some missing. The sample lists roughly 28,000 clones, 82% occurring once. In this sample, this clone turned up once. Its antigen remains unidentified. General study results and limits: Averaged across samples, CD8+ T cells carried more expanded clones than CD4+ did.

This TCR derives from an adult with an advanced solid tumor such as melanoma, head and neck, liver or kidney cancer. Sample: CD4+ or CD8+ T cells sorted from blood, taken in a trial of the OX40 agonist ivuxolimab. The chain uses TRBV15 and TRBJ1-2, with TRBD1 matching 7 bases. The CDR3 loop reads CATSFRDRYGYTF. In nucleotides, the CDR3 is TGTGCCACCAGCTTCCGGGACAGATATGGCTACACCTTC.